One and the same sample provided the 12 T cell receptor beta chains below, sequenced in a study of identical twins. Each CDR3 protein gets one entry after TCRdb re-called the 5' RACE reads with MiXCR. The sample consists of about 890,000 distinct CDR3 sequences, approximately 13% of them appearing once. Separately, the same data were catalogued under a study of yellow fever vaccine responses in identical twins.

Sequencing was carried out using PBMCs. These receptors came from a young woman in good health.

This rearrangement joins TRBV4-2 to TRBJ1-1; D not certain. CDR3 length: 14 amino acids. CDR1 is LGHNA, CDR2 YNFKEQ, per germline. The germline V and J ends were trimmed by 0 bases and 4 bases, with 9 bases remaining between them. CDR3: CASSQDSIGTEAFF. CDR3 DNA sequence: TGTGCCAGCAGCCAAGACAGTATTGGCACTGAAGCTTTCTTT.

J is TRBJ1-4 and V is TRBV9, with D perhaps matching TRBD1 (6 bases). Germline CDR1 reads SGDLS; CDR2 reads YYNGEE. Trimming left V 0 bases short and J 0 bases short, with 12 bases between. The CDR3 length is 17 residues. CDR3 DNA: TGTGCCAGCAGCGTAGCAGGGGCCGGGGCAACTAATGAAAAACTGTTTTTT. Translated: CASSVAGAGATNEKLFF. The full variable domain, in which reference TRBV9 and TRBJ1-4 provide the parts outside the CDR3, is DSGVTQTPKHLITATGQRVTLRCSPRSGDLSVYWYQQSLDQGLQFLIQYYNGEERAKGNILERFSAQQFPDLHSELNLSSLELGDSALYFCASSVAGAGATNEKLFFGSGTQLSVL.

This rearrangement joins TRBV20-1 to TRBJ1-2; D is unclear. From germline, CDR1 is DFQATT and CDR2 SNEGSKA (reference sequence). Trimming pared 1 base from V and 6 bases from J, leaving 12 bases between. CDR3 size: 13 residues. The CDR3 reads CSARGTEDNGYTF. The CDR3 nucleotides read TGCAGTGCTAGAGGGACTGAGGATAATGGCTACACCTTC.

This clonotype was counted only a few times. The chain recombines TRBV3-1 with TRBJ2-3; TRBD2 agrees at 13 bases. Germline V gene lookup returns CDR1 LGHDT and CDR2 YNNKEL (reference sequence). This CDR3 comprises 19 residues. With 2 bases clipped from V and 1 base from J, the junction kept 9 bases outside the gene matches. The CDR3 DNA is TGTGCCAGCAGCCAAAGGACTAGCGGGAGACAGGAGGGCACAGATACGCAGTATTTT. It is translated as CASSQRTSGRQEGTDTQYF.

This clonotype was picked up a small number of times. J is TRBJ1-6 and V is TRBV2, with D unclear. Trimming shortened V by 8 bases and J by 6 bases, and 17 bases separated the two germline ends. The germline gives CDR1 SNHLY, CDR2 FYNNEI. The CDR3 runs 15 residues. The CDR3 spells CASGSSGRSNSPLHF. In DNA, the CDR3 is TGTGCCAGCGGATCCAGCGGGAGGAGTAATTCACCCCTCCACTTT.

The V gene is TRBV12-3 or TRBV12-4, the J gene TRBJ2-1; tentatively, D is TRBD2 (6 bases). The germline V and J ends were trimmed by 3 bases and 12 bases, with 18 bases remaining between them. CDR3 size: 14 residues. The CDR3 sequence is CASSFSPWGLRQFF. CDR3 in DNA: TGTGCCAGCAGTTTCTCTCCATGGGGACTCAGGCAGTTCTTC.

This clonotype was detected only a few times. This rearrangement joins TRBV21-1 to TRBJ2-3. TRBV21-1 is given as a pseudogene. This CDR3 region has 17 residues. The CDR3 coding sequence is TGTGCCAGCAGCAAAGGGACTAGCCCGCTAGGCACAGATACGCAGTATTTT. Residues: CASSKGTSPLGTDTQYF.

At least ten counts were recorded for this clonotype. J is TRBJ2-5 and V is TRBV6-4; TRBD2 aligns across 8 bases. This CDR3 comprises 16 residues. Per germline, CDR1 MRHNA and CDR2 SNTAGT. With V trimmed by 6 bases and J by 2 bases, 11 bases remained unmatched. The CDR3 loop is CASSQTGGGQQETQYF. The CDR3 bases are TGTGCCAGCAGCCAGACGGGGGGGGGCCAACAAGAGACCCAGTACTTC.

This clonotype was seen ten or more times. The chain couples TRBV12-3 or TRBV12-4 to TRBJ2-1, with 12 bases lining up with TRBD2. This CDR3 is 14 amino acids long. The junction had 5 bases not matched to a gene; V was cut back by 4 bases and J by 10 bases. The CDR3 loop reads CASSSSGRAPEQFF. Written as DNA, the CDR3 is TGTGCCAGCAGTTCTAGCGGGAGGGCGCCGGAGCAGTTCTTC.

This clonotype was observed many times. The V and J genes are TRBV11-3 and TRBJ2-1; 7 nucleotides line up with TRBD1. J was trimmed by 8 bases and V by 2 bases; bases with no gene match: 9. Germline V CDR1 and CDR2: SGHNT, YENEEA. CDR3 length: 15 residues. CDR3: CASSLFGQGDHEQFF. CDR3 sequence (DNA): TGTGCCAGCAGCTTATTTGGTCAGGGGGATCATGAGCAGTTCTTC. The full variable domain, its missing parts supplied by reference TRBV11-3 and TRBJ2-1, is EAGVVQSPRYKIIEKKQPVAFWCNPISGHNTLYWYLQNLGQGPELLIRYENEEAVDDSQLPKDRFSAERLKGVDSTLKIQPAELGDSAVYLCASSLFGQGDHEQFFGPGTRLTVL.

This chain links TRBV4-1 with TRBJ2-3, with 7 bases fitting TRBD2. Germline trimming cut 10 bases from V and 0 bases from J; bases unmatched to any gene: 13. The CDR3 is 16 residues long. CDR1 and CDR2 from the germline V gene are MGHRA and YSYEKL. This chain's CDR3 is CATRTSSSGSTDTQYF. The CDR3 nucleotides are TGCGCCACCAGGACGAGTAGTAGCGGGAGCACAGATACGCAGTATTTT.

This chain connects TRBV5-1 to TRBJ1-2, with D maybe TRBD1 (5 bases). V was cut by 5 bases and J by 2 bases, with 10 bases left in between. This CDR3 comprises 13 residues. The V gene's germline CDR1 is SGHRS and CDR2 YFSETQ. CDR3 DNA: TGCGCCAGCAGTGGGGACGGCAACTATGGCTACACCTTC. Protein product: CASSGDGNYGYTF. Together with reference TRBV5-1 and TRBJ1-2, the CDR3 gives the full variable domain: KAGVTQTPRYLIKTRGQQVTLSCSPISGHRSVSWYQQTPGQGLQFLFEYFSETQRNKGNFPGRFSGRQFSNSRSEMNVSTLELGDSALYLCASSGDGNYGYTFGSGTRLTVV.